This T cell receptor (beta chain) was profiled in a study of neurological immune-mediated disorders (dated by TCRdb to the late 2010s). Regarding the research as a whole: Peripheral blood TCR-beta repertoires from patients with HTLV-I-associated myelopathy (HAM/TSP), patients with multiple sclerosis, and healthy controls were compared in the study using UMI-based sequencing. Alongside PBMC samples, the set of some 100 TCR-beta libraries contained longitudinal samples, technical triplicates, and paired CD4+ and CD8+ T-cell subsets that had been sorted. Of the approximately 66 subjects in the cohort, some 15 were HAM/TSP patients, some 34 were multiple sclerosis patients, and 20 were healthy controls.

The junction shows trimming of 2 bases on V and 1 base on J, plus 21 bases between the germline ends. From a lookup of the germline V gene, CDR1 and CDR2 are SGHAT and FQNNGV. The CDR3 runs 18 residues from the cysteine to the phenylalanine. Here the CDR3 DNA is all that survives: 54 bases in frame from base 1. To synthesize cDNA, template-switch 5'RACE was performed with a primer carrying a 10-nucleotide random unique molecular identifier so that each TCR transcript was tagged. Every sequencing run yielded over 160 million TCR-beta sequences covering 15-18 subjects. Total RNA was extracted with the RNeasy kit. The KAPA Real-time Library Amplification kit was used to amplify TCR-beta VDJ regions with primers targeting the TCR constant region and the 5'RACE anchor. Sample indexes and Illumina adaptors were added in a first PCR, and a second PCR then increased library yield. After Ampure bead purification, the roughly 650 bp TCR product was size-selected on a 2% E-gel SizeSelection system. Before pooling, library quality was assessed on a Bioanalyzer, concentration was determined with Qubit, and library quantification was performed with the Kapa Library Quantification kit. An Illumina HiSeq 2500 sequenced the libraries paired-end 2 x 150 bp. To increase sequence diversity, 25-30% phiX was spiked into each library pool. The authors' pipeline ran thus. Quality-filtered reads were processed with the UMI-based MiGEC pipeline, which removed over 75% of raw TCR sequences during error correction. IMGT germline references were used for alignment of VDJ genes, and clonotypes were defined by a unique CDR3 amino acid sequence together with V-J genes. VDJtools evaluated clonal expansion, Shannon diversity and CDR3 relatedness (CalcPairwiseDistances, ClusterSamples); CLCbio workbench built phylogenetic trees. Expanded clones were defined as having at least 8 unique UMIs, based on coefficient-of-variation modelling across technical triplicates. The public reads were quality trimmed at Q25 with fastp and then assembled into clones with MiXCR by TCRdb, keeping productive beta chains. Each record represents a unique CDR3 protein, reported with the most common genes and DNA among its rows. TCRdb, not the authors, supplied the V and J calls. This sample has 35,000 to 45,000 distinct CDR3 sequences in its table, and roughly 11% of those were observed once. The ten largest clones take up 3% to 4% of the sample.

General conclusions and limits of the study: No identical CDR3 amino acid sequences were shared among expanded clones across subjects, suggesting private TCR-beta repertoires in all groups. TCR clonal expansion was greatest in HAM/TSP patients and smallest in MS patients, who ranked below even healthy controls.

There are many counts of this clonotype. The antigen it binds to is not known. There are no base qualities to consult, and no much larger clone falls within one base. Sorted-subset TCR libraries were prepared from around 1 million sorted CD4+ or CD8+ T cells. Peripheral blood was subjected to Ficoll-Hypaque density gradient centrifugation to isolate PBMCs, which were then cryopreserved in liquid nitrogen. The study also sequenced paired sorted CD4+ and CD8+ subsets from healthy controls, HAM/TSP patients and MS patients. Sequenced: CD4+ T cells from blood. The sequence is built from TRBV11-2 and TRBJ2-7; TRBD1 is a weak D gene call, 6 bases matching. The sequence came from a woman between 25 and 40 years old with HTLV-1-associated myelopathy (HAM/TSP). Read as DNA, the sequence is TGTGCCAGCAGCTTAAATCGGGACACGACATATTTTTCCTACGAGCAGTACTTC. Its amino acids are CASSLNRDTTYFSYEQYF.